Described below is a single T cell receptor beta chain sequence and its context. What it binds is not known. Since a much larger clone is just one base distant, this may be a read error. The record originates from a study of T cells in Graves' hyperthyroidism and ophthalmopathy. Based on clinical symptoms, serum thyroxine and TRAb, thyroid ultrasound and orbital computed tomography, diagnoses were reached. Study results and caveats: With a median lead of roughly 6.8 months before onset, the model predicted ophthalmopathy.

Amplified regions were TCR beta CDR3 sequences from RNA transcripts. In the first-round RT-PCR of the TCR CDR3, the HTBI primer set was used. TCRdb recomputed calls from the multiplex PCR reads with MiXCR, one row per CDR3 protein. The data show roughly 660,000 distinct CDR3 sequences, roughly 17% seen once. The V gene's germline CDR1 is MDHEN and CDR2 SYDVKM. Deletions cut 6 bases from V and 7 bases from J, with 6 bases between. CDR3 length: 10 amino acids. Specimen: blood. This sequence joins TRBV28 and TRBJ1-2; unclear D gene. The receptor's source is a man in his fifties with Graves' hyperthyroidism. CDR3 sequence (DNA): TGTGCCAGCAGCATGGGTGGCTACACCTTC. Translated, it gives CASSMGGYTF.